This T cell receptor (beta chain) was obtained from a study of CD4 T cells in relation to SARS-CoV-2 and coronaviruses. About the study: TCR beta CDR3s were sequenced after 10-day antigen culture of PBMCs. Overall study findings and caveats: Pre-pandemic and post-infection samples never came from the same donor.

Note on this clone: Its antigen is not known.

The unexposed donors gave CD4+ T cells in about 2011-2019, prior to COVID-19. The cells were cultured for approximately 10 days before CD4+ T cells were isolated. Data came from immunoSEQ multiplex PCR; TCRdb stores just in-frame clones and leaves some out. The table shows some 22,000 clones, with 70% to 85% occurring only once. The receptor comes from a human donor in good health. The sample taken for sequencing was CD4+ T cells from PBMCs, cultured in vitro.

CDR3 protein: CASSYSSSGRTTYEQYF. Here the CDR3 DNA reads TGTGCCAGCAGTTATAGCTCTAGCGGGAGGACTACCTACGAGCAGTACTTC. The V call is TRBV6-2 or TRBV6-3, the J call TRBJ2-7; 11 bases are a match to TRBD2. The CDR3 extends over 17 amino acids. CDR1 MNHEY and CDR2 SVGEGT come from the germline V gene. V was clipped by 3 bases and J by 2 bases; unmatched bases: 9.